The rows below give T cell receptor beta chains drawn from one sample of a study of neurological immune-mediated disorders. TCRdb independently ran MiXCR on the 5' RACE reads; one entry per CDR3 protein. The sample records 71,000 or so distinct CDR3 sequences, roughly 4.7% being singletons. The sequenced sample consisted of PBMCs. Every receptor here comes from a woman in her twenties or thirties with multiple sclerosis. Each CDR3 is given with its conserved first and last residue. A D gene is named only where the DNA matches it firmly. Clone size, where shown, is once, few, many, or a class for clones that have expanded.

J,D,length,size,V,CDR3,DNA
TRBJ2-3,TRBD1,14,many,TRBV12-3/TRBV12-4,CASSQDRGPDTQYF,TGTGCCAGCAGTCAGGACAGGGGGCCGGATACGCAGTATTTT
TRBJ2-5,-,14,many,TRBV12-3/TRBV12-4,CASSLAWQGETQYF,TGTGCCAGCAGTTTAGCCTGGCAGGGGGAGACCCAGTACTTC
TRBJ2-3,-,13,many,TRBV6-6,CASTGPNGDTQYF,TGTGCCAGCACGGGACCCAACGGGGATACGCAGTATTTT
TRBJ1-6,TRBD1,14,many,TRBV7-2,CASSVRDSLSPLHF,TGTGCCAGCAGCGTCCGGGACAGCTTATCACCCCTCCACTTT
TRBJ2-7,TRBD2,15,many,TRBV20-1,CSAPRGAGGSYEQYF,TGCAGTGCCCCCCGCGGAGCGGGAGGGAGTTATGAGCAGTACTTC
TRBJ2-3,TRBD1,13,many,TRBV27,CASTETGADTQYF,TGTGCCAGCACGGAGACAGGGGCAGATACGCAGTATTTT
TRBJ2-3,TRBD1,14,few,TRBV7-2,CASSPQPGGDTQYF,TGTGCCAGCAGCCCTCAACCAGGGGGAGATACGCAGTATTTT
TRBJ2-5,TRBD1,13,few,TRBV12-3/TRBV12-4,CASRLGQGRTQYF,TGTGCCAGCAGGTTGGGACAGGGTCGGACCCAGTACTTC
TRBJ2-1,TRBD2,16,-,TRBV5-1,CASRSHPSGQNNEQFF,TGCGCCAGCAGGTCGCATCCTAGCGGGCAGAACAATGAGCAGTTCTTC
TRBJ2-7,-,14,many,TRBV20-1,CSASHRGLSYEQYF,TGCAGTGCTTCTCACAGGGGACTGTCCTACGAGCAGTACTTC
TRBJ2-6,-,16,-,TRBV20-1,CSARVPRPAGANVLTF,TGCAGTGCTAGAGTCCCCAGGCCCGCTGGGGCCAACGTCCTGACTTTC
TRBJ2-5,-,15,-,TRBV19,CASRPYGTFGETQYF,TGTGCCAGTAGACCATACGGGACATTCGGGGAGACCCAGTACTTC
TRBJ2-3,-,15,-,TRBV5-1,CASSLLGGLMDTQYF,TGCGCCAGCAGCTTGTTAGGGGGGCTCATGGATACGCAGTATTTT
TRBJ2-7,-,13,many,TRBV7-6,CASSSTPSYEQYF,TGTGCCAGCAGCTCGACTCCTTCCTACGAGCAGTACTTC
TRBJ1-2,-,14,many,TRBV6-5,CASSYMGTNYGYTF,TGTGCCAGCAGTTACATGGGGACTAACTATGGCTACACCTTC
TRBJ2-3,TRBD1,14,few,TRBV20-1,CSARVVWTGDTQYF,TGCAGTGCTAGAGTAGTCTGGACAGGGGATACGCAGTATTTT
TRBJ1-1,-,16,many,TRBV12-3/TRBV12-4,CASSYRVYERGAEAFF,TGTGCCAGCAGTTACAGGGTTTATGAGCGAGGCGCTGAAGCTTTCTTT
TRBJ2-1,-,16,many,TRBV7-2,CASSSPGGVPYNEQFF,TGTGCCAGCAGCTCACCCGGCGGGGTGCCCTACAATGAGCAGTTCTTC
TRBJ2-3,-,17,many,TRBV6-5,CASGKLFAGASTDTQYF,TGTGCCAGCGGGAAGCTCTTTGCAGGGGCTAGCACAGATACGCAGTATTTT
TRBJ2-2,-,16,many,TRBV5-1,CASSSGVGTNTGELFF,TGCGCCAGCAGCTCGGGAGTGGGCACGAACACCGGGGAGCTGTTTTTT
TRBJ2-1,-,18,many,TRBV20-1,CSARSSPSWERRYNEQFF,TGCAGTGCTAGGTCGTCCCCCAGTTGGGAACGAAGGTACAATGAGCAGTTCTTC
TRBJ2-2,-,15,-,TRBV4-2,CASSHSIANTGELFF,TGTGCCAGCAGCCATTCTATAGCGAACACCGGGGAGCTGTTTTTT
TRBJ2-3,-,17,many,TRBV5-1,CASSFGSAPQGTDTQYF,TGCGCCAGCAGCTTCGGGTCGGCACCGCAGGGTACAGATACGCAGTATTTT
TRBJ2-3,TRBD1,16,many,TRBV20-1,CSARGSRQGGTDTQYF,TGCAGTGCTAGAGGATCCCGACAGGGGGGCACAGATACGCAGTATTTT
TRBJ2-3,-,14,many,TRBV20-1,CSARSDARADTQYF,TGCAGTGCTAGATCAGATGCCCGGGCAGATACGCAGTATTTT
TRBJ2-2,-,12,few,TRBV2,CASSELVGELFF,TGTGCCAGCAGTGAATTGGTCGGGGAGCTGTTTTTT
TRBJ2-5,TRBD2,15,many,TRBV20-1,CSAFIAGAGQETQYF,TGCAGTGCTTTTATAGCGGGAGCGGGGCAAGAGACCCAGTACTTC
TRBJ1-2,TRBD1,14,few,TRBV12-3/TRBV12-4,CASSPTGGRYGYTF,TGTGCCAGCAGCCCGACAGGGGGCAGGTATGGCTACACCTTC
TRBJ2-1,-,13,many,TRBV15,CATSDPGRIKQFF,TGTGCCACCAGTGATCCAGGCCGTATTAAGCAGTTCTTC
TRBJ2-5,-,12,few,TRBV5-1,CASSRLKETQYF,TGCGCCAGCAGCCGCCTCAAAGAGACCCAGTACTTC
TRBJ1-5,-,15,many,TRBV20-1,CSAQQDKYSNQPQHF,TGCAGTGCCCAACAGGACAAGTATAGCAATCAGCCCCAGCATTTT
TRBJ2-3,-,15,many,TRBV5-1,CASSPGWGAQDTQYF,TGCGCCAGCAGCCCGGGTTGGGGGGCACAAGATACGCAGTATTTT
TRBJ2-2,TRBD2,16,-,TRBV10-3,CAISQTSGGNTGELFF,TGTGCCATCAGTCAGACTAGCGGGGGGAACACCGGGGAGCTGTTTTTT
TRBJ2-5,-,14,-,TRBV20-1,CSAGSTGGQETQYF,TGCAGTGCGGGATCTACCGGGGGCCAAGAGACCCAGTACTTC
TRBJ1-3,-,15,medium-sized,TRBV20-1,CSARGGPIGGNTIYF,TGCAGTGCTAGGGGTGGGCCGATCGGTGGAAACACCATATATTTT
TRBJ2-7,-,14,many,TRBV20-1,CSARRRASSYEQYF,TGCAGTGCCAGGCGAAGGGCGAGCTCCTACGAGCAGTACTTC
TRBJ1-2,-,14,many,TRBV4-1,CASSQAGTPRGYTF,TGCGCCAGCAGCCAAGCAGGGACACCGCGTGGCTACACCTTC
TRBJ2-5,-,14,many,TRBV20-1,CSARDWVDQETQYF,TGCAGTGCTAGAGATTGGGTTGACCAAGAGACCCAGTACTTC
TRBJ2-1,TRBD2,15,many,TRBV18,CASSPRGLGHNEQFF,TGTGCCAGCTCACCACGGGGACTAGGTCACAATGAGCAGTTCTTC
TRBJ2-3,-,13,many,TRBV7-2,CASSLIVTDTQYF,TGTGCCAGCAGCTTGATAGTCACAGATACGCAGTATTTT
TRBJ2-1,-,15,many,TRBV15,CATSRDDRMIGEQFF,TGTGCCACCAGCAGAGATGACAGGATGATAGGGGAGCAGTTCTTC
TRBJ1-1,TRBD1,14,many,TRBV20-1,CSAPGQGTDTEAFF,TGCAGTGCTCCCGGACAGGGAACGGACACTGAAGCTTTCTTT
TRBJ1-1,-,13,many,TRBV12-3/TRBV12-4,CASSGGWGSEAFF,TGTGCCAGCAGTGGGGGCTGGGGATCCGAAGCTTTCTTT
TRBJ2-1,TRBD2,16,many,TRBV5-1,CASRRLAGGAYNEQFF,TGCGCCAGCAGACGACTAGCGGGGGGTGCCTACAATGAGCAGTTCTTC
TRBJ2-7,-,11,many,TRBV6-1,CASSEKYEQYF,TGTGCCAGCAGTGAGAAATACGAGCAGTACTTC